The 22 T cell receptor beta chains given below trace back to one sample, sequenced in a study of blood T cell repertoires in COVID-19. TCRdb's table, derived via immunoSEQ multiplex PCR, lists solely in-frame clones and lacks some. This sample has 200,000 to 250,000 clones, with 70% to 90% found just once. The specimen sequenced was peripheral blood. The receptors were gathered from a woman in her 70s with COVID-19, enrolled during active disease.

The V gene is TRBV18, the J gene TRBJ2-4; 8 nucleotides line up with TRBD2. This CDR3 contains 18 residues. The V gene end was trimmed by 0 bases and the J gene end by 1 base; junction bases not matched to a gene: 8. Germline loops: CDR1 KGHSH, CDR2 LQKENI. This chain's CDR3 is CASSPPPGRAGAKNIQYF. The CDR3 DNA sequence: TGTGCCAGCTCACCACCGCCCGGGAGGGCCGGGGCCAAAAACATTCAGTACTTC.

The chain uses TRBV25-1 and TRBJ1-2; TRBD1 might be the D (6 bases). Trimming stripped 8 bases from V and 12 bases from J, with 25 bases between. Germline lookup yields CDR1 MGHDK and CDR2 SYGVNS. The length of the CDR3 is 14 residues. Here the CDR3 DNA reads TGTGCCAGCCTCTCGGCAGGGGAGCTGGTCGGCCACACCTTC. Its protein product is CASLSAGELVGHTF.

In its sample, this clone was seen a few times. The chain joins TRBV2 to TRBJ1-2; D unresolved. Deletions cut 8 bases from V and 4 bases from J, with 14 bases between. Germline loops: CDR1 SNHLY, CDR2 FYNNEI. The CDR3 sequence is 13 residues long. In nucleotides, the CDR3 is TGTGCCAGCCGGGAGCAGGCCAGCTATGGCTACACCTTC. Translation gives CASREQASYGYTF.

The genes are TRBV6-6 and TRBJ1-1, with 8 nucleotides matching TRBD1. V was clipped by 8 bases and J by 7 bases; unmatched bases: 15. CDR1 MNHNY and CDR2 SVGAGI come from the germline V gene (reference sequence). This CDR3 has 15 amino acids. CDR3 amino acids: CASGILRQGQHEAFF. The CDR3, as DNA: TGTGCCAGCGGTATCCTCAGACAGGGGCAACATGAAGCTTTCTTT.

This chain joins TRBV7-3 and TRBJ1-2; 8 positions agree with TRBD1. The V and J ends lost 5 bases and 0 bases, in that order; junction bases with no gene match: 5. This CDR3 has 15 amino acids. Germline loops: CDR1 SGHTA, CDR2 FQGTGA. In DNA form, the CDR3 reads TGTGCCAGCAGCCCGCGGACAGGGACTAACTATGGCTACACCTTC. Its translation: CASSPRTGTNYGYTF.

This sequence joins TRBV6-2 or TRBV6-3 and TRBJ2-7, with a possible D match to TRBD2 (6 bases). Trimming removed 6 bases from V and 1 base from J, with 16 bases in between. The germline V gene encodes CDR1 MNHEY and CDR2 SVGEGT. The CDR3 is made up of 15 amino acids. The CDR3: CASSSPGGWSYEQYF. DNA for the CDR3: TGTGCCAGCAGCTCCCCCGGGGGATGGTCCTACGAGCAGTACTTC.

The CDR3 bases are TGTGCCAGCAGCTCCTGGCCGGGAGAGACCCAGTACTTC. Encoded protein: CASSSWPGETQYF. The gene calls are TRBV11-3 and TRBJ2-5; D remains unclear. Germline assignment: CDR1 SGHNT and CDR2 YENEEA. Trimming cost V 4 bases and J 4 bases, with 10 bases left between them. The CDR3 has 13 residues.

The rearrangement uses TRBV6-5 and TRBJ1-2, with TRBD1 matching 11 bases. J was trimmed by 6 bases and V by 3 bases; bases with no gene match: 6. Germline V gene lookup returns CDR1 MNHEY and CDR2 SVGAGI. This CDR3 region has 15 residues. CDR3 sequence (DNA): TGTGCCAGCAGTTATTTCGGACAGGGGGCAGATGGCTACACCTTC. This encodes CASSYFGQGADGYTF.

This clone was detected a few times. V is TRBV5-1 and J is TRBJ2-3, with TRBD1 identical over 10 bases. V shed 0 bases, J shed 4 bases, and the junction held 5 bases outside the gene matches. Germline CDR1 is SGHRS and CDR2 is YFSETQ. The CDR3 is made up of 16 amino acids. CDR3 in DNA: TGCGCCAGCAGCTTGGCCGGGACAGGGGTGGCAGATACGCAGTATTTT. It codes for CASSLAGTGVADTQYF.

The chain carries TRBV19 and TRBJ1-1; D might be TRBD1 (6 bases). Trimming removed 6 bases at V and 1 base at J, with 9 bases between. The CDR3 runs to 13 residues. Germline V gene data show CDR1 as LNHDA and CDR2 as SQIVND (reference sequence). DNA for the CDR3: TGTGCCAGTAGCCTACAGGGGAACACTGAAGCTTTCTTT. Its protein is CASSLQGNTEAFF.

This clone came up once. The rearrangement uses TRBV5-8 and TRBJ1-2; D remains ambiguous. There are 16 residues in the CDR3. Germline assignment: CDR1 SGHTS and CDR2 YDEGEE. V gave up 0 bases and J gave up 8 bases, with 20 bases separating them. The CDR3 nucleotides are TGTGCCAGCAGCTTGGCGGGGTCAGGTCGGCCGGGGGGCTACACCTTC. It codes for CASSLAGSGRPGGYTF. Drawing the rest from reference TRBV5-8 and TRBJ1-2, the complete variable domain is EAGVTQSPTHLIKTRGQQATLRCSPISGHTSVYWYQQALGLGLQFLLWYDEGEERNRGNFPPRFSGRQFPNYSSELNVNALELEDSALYLCASSLAGSGRPGGYTFGSGTRLTVV.

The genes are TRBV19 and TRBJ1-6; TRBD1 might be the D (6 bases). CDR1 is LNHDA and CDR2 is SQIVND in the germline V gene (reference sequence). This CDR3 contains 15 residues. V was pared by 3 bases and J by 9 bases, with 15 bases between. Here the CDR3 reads CASSISGERGSPLHF. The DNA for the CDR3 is TGTGCCAGTAGTATTTCAGGGGAAAGAGGTTCACCCCTCCACTTT.

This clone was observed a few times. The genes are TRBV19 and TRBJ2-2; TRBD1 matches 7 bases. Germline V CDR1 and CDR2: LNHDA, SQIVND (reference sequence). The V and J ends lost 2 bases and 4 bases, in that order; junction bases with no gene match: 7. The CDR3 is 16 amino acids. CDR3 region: CASSIQQGQITGELFF. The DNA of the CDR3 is TGTGCCAGTAGTATACAACAGGGACAGATCACCGGGGAGCTGTTTTTT.

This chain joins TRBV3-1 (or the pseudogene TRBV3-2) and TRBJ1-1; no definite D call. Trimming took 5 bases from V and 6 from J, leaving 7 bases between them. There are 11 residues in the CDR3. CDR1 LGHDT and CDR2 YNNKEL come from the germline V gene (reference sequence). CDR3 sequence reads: CASSSLSEAFF. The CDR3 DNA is TGTGCCAGCAGCAGCTTGTCTGAAGCTTTCTTT.

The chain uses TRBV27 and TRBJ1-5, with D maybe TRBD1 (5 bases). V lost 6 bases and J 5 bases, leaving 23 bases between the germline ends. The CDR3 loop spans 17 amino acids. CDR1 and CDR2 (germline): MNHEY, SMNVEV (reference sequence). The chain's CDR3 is CASSLTGEAFPHQPQHF. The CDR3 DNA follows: TGTGCCAGCAGCCTCACAGGTGAGGCCTTTCCGCATCAGCCCCAGCATTTT.

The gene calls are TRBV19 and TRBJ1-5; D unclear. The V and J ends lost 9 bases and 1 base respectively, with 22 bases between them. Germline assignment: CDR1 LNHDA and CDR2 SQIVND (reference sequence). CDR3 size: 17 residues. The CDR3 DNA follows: TGTGCCAGCTCAATGGCCAGAAGTGGTTCAAGCAATCAGCCCCAGCATTTT. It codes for CASSMARSGSSNQPQHF.

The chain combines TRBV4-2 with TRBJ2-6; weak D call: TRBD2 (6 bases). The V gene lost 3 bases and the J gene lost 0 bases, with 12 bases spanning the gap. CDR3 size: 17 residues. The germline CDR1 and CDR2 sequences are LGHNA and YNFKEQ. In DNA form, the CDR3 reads TGTGCCAGCAGCCATGCTCTGGGGGGCTCTGGGGCCAACGTCCTGACTTTC. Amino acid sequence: CASSHALGGSGANVLTF.

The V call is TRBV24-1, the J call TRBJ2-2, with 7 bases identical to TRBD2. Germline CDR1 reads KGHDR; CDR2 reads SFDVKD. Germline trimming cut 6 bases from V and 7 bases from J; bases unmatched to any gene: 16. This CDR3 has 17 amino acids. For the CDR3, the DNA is TGTGCCACCAGTCCCGCTTTGGGGGAGCGGGGTAGCGGGGAGCTGTTTTTT. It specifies CATSPALGERGSGELFF.

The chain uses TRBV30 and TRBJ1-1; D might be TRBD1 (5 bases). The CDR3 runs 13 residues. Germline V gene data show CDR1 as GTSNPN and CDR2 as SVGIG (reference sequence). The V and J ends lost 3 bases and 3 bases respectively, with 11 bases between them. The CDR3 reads CAWRNGGDTEAFF. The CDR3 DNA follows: TGTGCCTGGAGGAACGGGGGGGACACTGAAGCTTTCTTT. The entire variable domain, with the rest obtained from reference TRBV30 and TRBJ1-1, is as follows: SQTIHQWPATLVQPVGSPLSLECTVEGTSNPNLYWYRQAAGRGLQLLFYSVGIGQISSEVPQNLSASRPQDRQFILSSKKLLLSDSGFYLCAWRNGGDTEAFFGQGTRLTVV.

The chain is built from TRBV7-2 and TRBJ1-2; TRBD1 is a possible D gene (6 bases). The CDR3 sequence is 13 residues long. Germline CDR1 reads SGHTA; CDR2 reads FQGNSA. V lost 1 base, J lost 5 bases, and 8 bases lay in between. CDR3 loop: CASSLEQGYGYTF. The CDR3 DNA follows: TGTGCCAGCAGCTTAGAGCAGGGGTATGGCTACACCTTC.

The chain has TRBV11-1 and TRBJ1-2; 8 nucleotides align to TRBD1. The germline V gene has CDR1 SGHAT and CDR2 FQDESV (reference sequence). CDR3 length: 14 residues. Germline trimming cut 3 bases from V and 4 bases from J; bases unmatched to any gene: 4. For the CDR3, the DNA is TGTGCCAGCAGCTTGTCCGGGACAGGCTATGGCTACACCTTC. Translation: CASSLSGTGYGYTF. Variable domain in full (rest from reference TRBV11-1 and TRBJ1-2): EAEVAQSPRYKITEKSQAVAFWCDPISGHATLYWYRQILGQGPELLVQFQDESVVDDSQLPKDRFSAERLKGVDSTLKIQPAELGDSAMYLCASSLSGTGYGYTFGSGTRLTVV.

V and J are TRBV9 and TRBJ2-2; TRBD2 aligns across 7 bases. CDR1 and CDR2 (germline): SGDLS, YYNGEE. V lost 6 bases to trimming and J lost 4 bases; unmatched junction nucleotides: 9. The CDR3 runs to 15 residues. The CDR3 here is CASKTGGEGTGELFF. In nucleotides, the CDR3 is TGTGCCAGCAAAACGGGGGGAGAGGGCACCGGGGAGCTGTTTTTT.